A single sample is the source of the 5 T cell receptor beta chains below, sequenced in a study of blood T cell repertoires in COVID-19. Assay used: immunoSEQ multiplex PCR; TCRdb lists only in-frame clones, some missing. The table records about 42,000 clones, 85% to 90% of them present only once. The material sequenced was peripheral blood. Receptors originate from a man aged 30 to 39 with active or convalescent COVID-19.

The chain carries TRBV7-2 and TRBJ1-1; maybe TRBD1 (6 bases). CDR3 length: 15 residues. V shed 4 bases and J shed 1 base, with 13 bases lying between them. Germline-derived CDR1 and CDR2 are SGHTA and FQGNSA. The CDR3 loop reads CASSWTGTKNTEAFF. DNA for the CDR3: TGTGCCAGCAGCTGGACCGGGACAAAGAACACTGAAGCTTTCTTT.

This sequence joins TRBV18 and TRBJ2-5; TRBD1 matches at 11 bases. Per germline, CDR1 KGHSH and CDR2 LQKENI. The J segment lost 1 base and the V segment lost 3 bases, leaving 7 bases of the junction unmatched. The CDR3 consists of 17 residues. CDR3 region: CASSPEWDRGFQETQYF. CDR3 nucleotides: TGTGCCAGCTCACCTGAGTGGGACAGGGGGTTCCAAGAGACCCAGTACTTC.

This clone was found once. The chain recombines TRBV19 with TRBJ1-4, with no clear D. The CDR3 has 16 residues. Trimming removed 3 bases at V and 5 bases at J, with 16 bases between. Germline assignment: CDR1 LNHDA and CDR2 SQIVND (reference sequence). CDR3 in DNA: TGTGCCAGTAGTATTGGAATTCTTACAGCAAATGAAAAACTGTTTTTT. Amino acid sequence: CASSIGILTANEKLFF.

This clone turned up a few times. The CDR3 bases are TGTGCCAGCAGCCTGCAGGGACTAGCGGGAGGGAGGACAGATACGCAGTATTTT. It codes for CASSLQGLAGGRTDTQYF. The chain couples TRBV7-6 to TRBJ2-3; 16 bases agree with TRBD2. Unmatched junction bases numbered 8, after V lost 5 bases and J lost 3 bases. The germline V gene encodes CDR1 SGHVS and CDR2 FNYEAQ. The CDR3 has 18 amino acids.

V is TRBV7-9 and J is TRBJ1-3; D might be TRBD1 (6 bases). Trimming took off 5 bases at V and 0 bases at J, with 14 bases between the two ends. The CDR3 length is 16 residues. CDR1 is SEHNR, CDR2 FQNEAQ, per germline (reference sequence). CDR3 sequence reads: CASSTGQTGSGNTIYF. The CDR3 region has the DNA TGTGCCAGCAGCACCGGTCAGACAGGCTCTGGAAACACCATATATTTT.